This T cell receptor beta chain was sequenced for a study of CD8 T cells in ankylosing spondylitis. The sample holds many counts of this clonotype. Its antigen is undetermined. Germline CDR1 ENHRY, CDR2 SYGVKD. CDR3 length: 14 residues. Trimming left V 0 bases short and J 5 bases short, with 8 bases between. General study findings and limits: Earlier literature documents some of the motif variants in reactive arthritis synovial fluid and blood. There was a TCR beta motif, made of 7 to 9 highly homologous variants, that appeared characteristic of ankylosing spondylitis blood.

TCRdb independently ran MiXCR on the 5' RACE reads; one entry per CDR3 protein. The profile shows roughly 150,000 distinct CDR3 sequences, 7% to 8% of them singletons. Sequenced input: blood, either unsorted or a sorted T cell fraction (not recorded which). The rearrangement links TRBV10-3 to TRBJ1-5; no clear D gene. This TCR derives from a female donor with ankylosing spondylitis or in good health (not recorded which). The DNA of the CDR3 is TGTGCCATCAGTGAGTCGGTTTCGTATCAGCCCCAGCATTTT. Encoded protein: CAISESVSYQPQHF.